This TCR beta chain emerged from a study of T cells in Graves' hyperthyroidism and ophthalmopathy. About the study: Staff took peripheral blood when the initial diagnosis was made, before any treatment began.

RNA transcripts served as the template for amplifying TCR beta CDR3 regions. A set of HTBI primers served as the primers for a first-round RT-PCR of the TCR CDR3. TCRdb ran MiXCR on the multiplex PCR reads and lists one entry per CDR3 protein. The sample carries approximately 620,000 distinct CDR3 sequences, roughly 16% recorded once. Trimming cost V 0 bases and J 12 bases; bases outside gene matches: 13. Germline V gene lookup returns CDR1 LGHDT and CDR2 YNNKEL (reference sequence). The CDR3 spans 15 residues. This chain links TRBV3-1 with TRBJ1-2; 7 nucleotides line up with TRBD1. What was sequenced was blood. This receptor was obtained from a woman aged 40 to 49 with Graves' ophthalmopathy. CDR3 amino acids: CASSQDRATGTGHTF. The CDR3 DNA reads as TGTGCCAGCAGCCAAGATCGGGCGACAGGGACCGGCCACACCTTC.